Below are 3 T cell receptor beta chains sequenced from a single sample in a study of blood T cell repertoires in COVID-19 (dated by TCRdb to about 2020). Libraries were made using the immunoSEQ multiplex PCR assay. Drawn from immuneACCESS, this table holds only the in-frame rearrangements with V and J called that TCRdb kept. Clones are partly lost; checked studies trace under half to an unresolved V gene and leave the rest unexplained. The table for this sample lists almost 250,000 clones; around nine tenths of them were counted only once. Together, the top ten hold 1.5% to 2% of the sample. The sequencing sample was made of peripheral blood. The receptors originated from a woman aged 60 to 75 who had recovered from COVID-19.

The CDR3 spells CASSAIGQVNEKLFF. In DNA, the CDR3 is TGTGCCAGCAGTGCTATTGGGCAGGTTAATGAAAAACTGTTTTTT. The chain links TRBV2 to TRBJ1-4; D not resolved. The V gene's germline CDR1 is SNHLY and CDR2 FYNNEI. The CDR3 covers 15 residues. The V and J ends lost 4 bases and 4 bases respectively, with 13 bases between them. Supplemented by reference TRBV2 and TRBJ1-4, the full variable domain reads EPEVTQTPSHQVTQMGQEVILRCVPISNHLYFYWYRQILGQKVEFLVSFYNNEISEKSEIFDDQFSVERPDGSNFTLKIRSTKLEDSAMYFCASSAIGQVNEKLFFGSGTQLSVL.

V and J are TRBV6-5 and TRBJ2-5; D is undetermined. Germline V gene sequence: CDR1 MNHEY, CDR2 SVGAGI. Trimming cost V 9 bases and J 5 bases, with 10 bases left between them. The CDR3 covers 11 residues. The CDR3 coding sequence is TGTGCCAGGGTCGCGAAGGAGACCCAGTACTTC. Protein: CARVAKETQYF.

The rearrangement joins TRBV19 to TRBJ1-5; 8 nucleotides align to TRBD1. The CDR3 loop spans 18 amino acids. With 5 bases clipped from V and 7 bases from J, the junction kept 19 bases outside the gene matches. Germline V gene sequence: CDR1 LNHDA, CDR2 SQIVND (reference sequence). DNA of the CDR3: TGTGCCAGTAGTTTCCGGTCCCGGGACAGGTATGGAGGACAGCCCCAGCATTTT. Amino acids: CASSFRSRDRYGGQPQHF.